This T cell receptor beta chain originates from a study of blood T cell repertoires in COVID-19 (TCRdb year 2020). Broadly, across the study: Collaborator samples came from the United States, Italy and Spain and covered acute and convalescent phases of COVID-19. The prospective study material was composed of cDNA or gDNA derived from T cells, B-cell-depleted T cells, or PBMCs. Subjects who had been exposed to COVID-19, were actively infected with it, or had recovered from it provided the deeply sampled blood TCRbeta repertoires that made up the dataset. The repertoires were released in a freely available public database intended as a resource for research on the immune response to SARS-CoV-2. Samples were obtained from the ongoing ImmuneRACE study (first 160 participants) and from 1,254 subjects provided by 6 global collaborators. Nearly every sample came with metadata listing a de-identified subject ID, COVID-19 status, age in years and sex. Where available, HLA class I and class II types were obtained from metadata supplied by the sample provider rather than from assay-based typing.

On this clone: Its cognate antigen has yet to be identified. Base qualities are not provided; no much larger clone lies one nucleotide away.

Each collaborating institution followed its own protocols to collect whole blood in K2EDTA tubes. Collaborator samples were shipped for TCRbeta analysis as frozen whole blood, isolated PBMCs, or DNA extracted from either sample type. Study-wide findings and limitations: The amount of clinical and demographic metadata varied by source and participant and was provided uncurated.

The CDR3, cysteine through phenylalanine, is 15 amino acids long. The sequence is cut down to CDR3 DNA, 45 bases in frame from base 1. V and J lose 4 bases and 2 bases, and a span of 13 bases separates them. Sequences SGHDN (CDR1) and FVKESK (CDR2) are obtained from the germline V gene. The immunoSEQ Assay, a bias-controlled multiplex PCR, was used to amplify TCRbeta CDR3 regions from genomic DNA. On the study's bioinformatics: Within the assay, amplification of reference gene primers was used to estimate how many nucleated cells each sample contained. Sequence reads were collapsed and filtered to measure the absolute abundance of every unique TCRbeta CDR3 rearrangement. For each sample, productive Simpson clonality was calculated as the square root of Simpson's diversity index across productive rearrangements. Sourced from immuneACCESS, this table was stored by TCRdb with only in-frame sequences that have V and J called. A share of the clones is absent; for the studies checked, an unresolved V gene accounts for under half, and the remainder has no known explanation. V, J and clone size derive from that table, while D and trimming were established from the DNA sequence. Across this sample there are fewer than 250,000 clones, with more than 60% seen only once. The biggest ten clones account for 9.5% to 15% of the sample.

This TCR was recovered from a woman aged 45-59 years with acute or convalescent COVID-19. The V gene is TRBV14 and the J gene is TRBJ2-3, with TRBD1 as a weak D call on 5 bases. Specimen: peripheral blood. The CDR3 is CASSLLLTVTDTQYF. The bases are TGTGCCAGCAGCCTTCTCCTGACAGTCACAGATACGCAGTATTTT.